This is a list of T cell receptor beta chains from one sample in a study of graft-versus-host responses after intestinal transplantation. TCRdb keeps only in-frame clones here, not all; method: immunoSEQ multiplex PCR. The data contain 85,000 to 90,000 clones, roughly 92% of them singletons. Antigens of these TCRs are unknown. Sequencing used unstimulated CD4+ T cells sorted from spleen or lymph node cells, obtained before intestinal transplant. The receptors derive from a human donor who received an intestinal transplant. The CDR3 runs from the conserved cysteine through the conserved F or W. The D gene is left open where the match is weak. Size is stated for part of the rows, as once, few or many counts, or as a class when the clone is expanded.

d_gene: TRBD1
j_gene: TRBJ2-6
len: 16
abundance: .
v_gene: TRBV18
CDR3aa: CASSLQGAYGANVLTF
CDR3nt: TGTGCCAGCTCACTCCAGGGGGCCTATGGGGCCAACGTCCTGACTTTC

d_gene: TRBD2
j_gene: TRBJ2-1
len: 16
abundance: .
v_gene: TRBV9
CDR3aa: CASSSAGASGTNEQFF
CDR3nt: TGTGCCAGCAGCTCCGCTGGGGCTAGCGGGACTAATGAGCAGTTCTTC

d_gene: TRBD2
j_gene: TRBJ2-2
len: 15
abundance: .
v_gene: TRBV5-1
CDR3aa: CASSFGLADTGELFF
CDR3nt: TGCGCCAGCAGCTTCGGACTAGCGGACACCGGGGAGCTGTTTTTT

d_gene: .
j_gene: TRBJ1-6
len: 15
abundance: .
v_gene: TRBV7-3
CDR3aa: CASSPGQSWGSPLHF
CDR3nt: TGTGCCAGCAGCCCCGGACAGTCTTGGGGCTCACCCCTCCACTTT

d_gene: .
j_gene: TRBJ2-3
len: 14
abundance: .
v_gene: TRBV13
CDR3aa: CASSLPGTSDTQYF
CDR3nt: TGTGCCAGCAGCCTTCCGGGGACTTCAGATACGCAGTATTTT

d_gene: .
j_gene: TRBJ1-1
len: 14
abundance: .
v_gene: TRBV29-1
CDR3aa: CSVVGQGRNTEAFF
CDR3nt: TGCAGCGTTGTGGGGCAGGGAAGGAACACTGAAGCTTTCTTT

d_gene: .
j_gene: TRBJ2-7
len: 15
abundance: .
v_gene: TRBV21-1
CDR3aa: CASSKGVQGFYEQYF
CDR3nt: TGTGCCAGCAGCAAAGGGGTACAGGGTTTTTACGAGCAGTACTTC

d_gene: TRBD1
j_gene: TRBJ1-1
len: 17
abundance: once
v_gene: TRBV18
CDR3aa: CASSPWGQGRTNTEAFF
CDR3nt: TGTGCCAGCTCACCCTGGGGACAGGGGCGGACGAACACTGAAGCTTTCTTT

d_gene: TRBD2
j_gene: TRBJ2-5
len: 15
abundance: .
v_gene: TRBV4-1
CDR3aa: CASSQLGLAKETQYF
CDR3nt: TGCGCCAGCAGCCAGCTGGGACTAGCGAAAGAGACCCAGTACTTC

d_gene: TRBD2
j_gene: TRBJ2-1
len: 18
abundance: once
v_gene: TRBV4-1
CDR3aa: CASSQGLAGEGGYNEQFF
CDR3nt: TGCGCCAGCAGCCAAGGTCTAGCGGGAGAGGGGGGCTACAATGAGCAGTTCTTC

d_gene: .
j_gene: TRBJ2-2
len: 15
abundance: .
v_gene: TRBV5-8
CDR3aa: CASSFGQTNTGELFF
CDR3nt: TGTGCCAGCAGCTTCGGGCAAACGAACACCGGGGAGCTGTTTTTT

d_gene: TRBD2
j_gene: TRBJ2-7
len: 13
abundance: .
v_gene: TRBV9
CDR3aa: CASTAGGSYEQYF
CDR3nt: TGTGCCAGCACGGCGGGAGGGTCCTACGAGCAGTACTTC

d_gene: TRBD1
j_gene: TRBJ2-7
len: 15
abundance: .
v_gene: TRBV5-6
CDR3aa: CASSFRDRSAYEQYF
CDR3nt: TGTGCCAGCAGCTTCCGGGACAGGTCCGCCTACGAGCAGTACTTC

d_gene: .
j_gene: TRBJ1-4
len: 13
abundance: .
v_gene: TRBV4-3
CDR3aa: CACSSTIWEKLFF
CDR3nt: TGCGCCTGTTCGTCCACGATCTGGGAAAAACTGTTTTTT

d_gene: TRBD2
j_gene: TRBJ2-3
len: 16
abundance: .
v_gene: TRBV5-1
CDR3aa: CASSLGGTSGTDTQYF
CDR3nt: TGCGCCAGCAGCTTGGGTGGGACTAGCGGCACAGATACGCAGTATTTT

d_gene: .
j_gene: TRBJ2-1
len: 13
abundance: .
v_gene: TRBV18
CDR3aa: CASSQYQGNEQFF
CDR3nt: TGTGCCAGCTCACAATATCAGGGAAATGAGCAGTTCTTC

d_gene: TRBD1
j_gene: TRBJ1-2
len: 14
abundance: .
v_gene: TRBV4-1
CDR3aa: CASLDVGGSDGYTF
CDR3nt: TGCGCCAGCCTAGACGTAGGGGGCTCGGATGGCTACACCTTC

d_gene: .
j_gene: TRBJ2-7
len: 17
abundance: .
v_gene: TRBV5-1
CDR3aa: CASSWGLFGGQKYEQYF
CDR3nt: TGCGCCAGCAGCTGGGGCCTCTTCGGTGGACAGAAGTACGAGCAGTACTTC

d_gene: TRBD1
j_gene: TRBJ2-6
len: 16
abundance: .
v_gene: TRBV15
CDR3aa: CATSRRTGSGANVLTF
CDR3nt: TGTGCCACCAGCCGTCGGACAGGGAGCGGGGCCAACGTCCTGACTTTC

d_gene: .
j_gene: TRBJ1-6
len: 13
abundance: .
v_gene: TRBV4-1
CDR3aa: CASSQDLRQAYHF
CDR3nt: TGCGCCAGCAGCCAAGATCTTCGACAGGCTTACCACTTT

d_gene: TRBD1
j_gene: TRBJ2-1
len: 16
abundance: .
v_gene: TRBV7-6
CDR3aa: CASSPTGGNPYNEQFF
CDR3nt: TGTGCCAGCAGCCCGACAGGGGGCAATCCCTACAATGAGCAGTTCTTC

d_gene: TRBD2
j_gene: TRBJ2-5
len: 15
abundance: .
v_gene: TRBV27
CDR3aa: CASSGTSGIGETQYF
CDR3nt: TGTGCCAGCAGTGGGACTAGCGGGATAGGAGAGACCCAGTACTTC

d_gene: .
j_gene: TRBJ1-5
len: 15
abundance: .
v_gene: TRBV5-1
CDR3aa: CASSLGDTSNQPQHF
CDR3nt: TGCGCCAGCAGCTTGGGTGACACCAGCAATCAGCCCCAGCATTTT

d_gene: TRBD2
j_gene: TRBJ2-5
len: 15
abundance: .
v_gene: TRBV19
CDR3aa: CASRLAGGIEETQYF
CDR3nt: TGTGCCAGCAGACTAGCGGGAGGGATTGAAGAGACCCAGTACTTC

d_gene: .
j_gene: TRBJ2-7
len: 13
abundance: .
v_gene: TRBV6-5
CDR3aa: CASSSVGRYEQYF
CDR3nt: TGTGCCAGCAGCAGCGTCGGACGCTACGAGCAGTACTTC

d_gene: TRBD1
j_gene: TRBJ2-6
len: 19
abundance: .
v_gene: TRBV12-5
CDR3aa: CASGYRVGQGLSGANVLTF
CDR3nt: TGTGCTAGTGGCTACCGGGTGGGACAGGGTCTATCTGGGGCCAACGTCCTGACTTTC

d_gene: .
j_gene: TRBJ2-3
len: 17
abundance: once
v_gene: TRBV4-1
CDR3aa: CASSHILRRTRTDTQYF
CDR3nt: TGCGCCAGCAGCCACATACTAAGACGGACCCGCACAGATACGCAGTATTTT

d_gene: .
j_gene: TRBJ2-3
len: 15
abundance: .
v_gene: TRBV5-1
CDR3aa: CASSSLVGPTDTQYF
CDR3nt: TGCGCCAGCAGCTCTTTAGTAGGCCCCACAGATACGCAGTATTTT

d_gene: .
j_gene: TRBJ2-5
len: 15
abundance: .
v_gene: TRBV14
CDR3aa: CASSQLLPFEETQYF
CDR3nt: TGTGCCAGCAGCCAATTACTCCCATTTGAAGAGACCCAGTACTTC